This is a list of T cell receptor beta chains from one sample in a study of T cells in Graves' hyperthyroidism and ophthalmopathy. A single record per CDR3 protein comes from TCRdb applying MiXCR to the multiplex PCR reads. The data hold hundreds of thousands of distinct CDR3 sequences, with about a sixth observed a single time. The sample taken for sequencing was blood. These receptors were taken from a woman aged 18 to 35 with Graves' ophthalmopathy. The CDR3 runs from the conserved cysteine through the conserved F or W. D genes are given only for firm matches. Not every row has a clone size; where given, it reads once, few, many or a size class.

D	V	size	J	CDR3	DNA
TRBD2	TRBV2	many	TRBJ2-1	CASSVSGILGSWQFF	TGTGCCAGCTCAGTAAGCGGGATCTTAGGTTCGTGGCAGTTCTTC
.	TRBV27	many	TRBJ1-4	CASSMGISSEKLFF	TGTGCCAGCAGTATGGGGATATCAAGCGAAAAACTGTTTTTT
.	TRBV2	many	TRBJ2-1	CASTQLEVNEQFF	TGTGCCAGCACCCAACTAGAAGTCAATGAGCAGTTCTTC
TRBD1	TRBV28	many	TRBJ1-5	CASSYPTGQGGQPQHF	TGTGCCAGCAGTTACCCCACGGGACAGGGAGGACAGCCCCAGCATTTT
.	TRBV4-2	.	TRBJ1-1	CASTLVWNRNTEAFF	TGTGCCAGCACACTGGTTTGGAACAGGAACACTGAAGCTTTCTTT
.	TRBV7-8	few	TRBJ2-5	CASSSGSGGGGYF	TGTGCCAGCAGCTCCGGAAGCGGAGGGGGCGGGTACTTC
.	TRBV5-1	many	TRBJ2-1	CASSDRQASYNEQFF	TGCGCCAGCAGCGATAGACAGGCCTCCTACAATGAGCAGTTCTTC
.	TRBV5-1	.	TRBJ2-7	CASSLWFHEEQYF	TGCGCCAGCAGCTTGTGGTTTCATGAGGAGCAGTACTTC
TRBD1	TRBV29-1	many	TRBJ2-3	CSVAQGSTSTDTQYF	TGCAGCGTTGCACAGGGGTCCACTAGCACAGATACGCAGTATTTT
.	TRBV27	many	TRBJ2-1	CASSLGVRGNEQFF	TGTGCCAGCAGTCTAGGGGTCAGGGGAAATGAGCAGTTCTTC
TRBD1	TRBV2	many	TRBJ1-1	CASSLDRANTEAFF	TGTGCCAGCAGTCTGGACAGGGCGAACACTGAAGCTTTCTTT
TRBD1	TRBV19	many	TRBJ1-5	CASKKAGTGGWSNQPQHF	TGTGCCAGTAAGAAAGCCGGGACAGGGGGCTGGAGCAATCAGCCCCAGCATTTT
.	TRBV20-1	many	TRBJ2-7	CSAPDRGNRYEQYF	TGCAGTGCGCCAGACCGTGGGAATCGGTACGAGCAGTACTTC
.	TRBV2	.	TRBJ2-7	CASSPPGDSYEQYF	TGTGCCAGCAGTCCACCGGGGGACTCCTACGAGCAGTACTTC
TRBD1	TRBV28	many	TRBJ1-6	CASSLRTGTGGGSPLHF	TGTGCCAGCAGTTTACGAACCGGGACAGGGGGGGGGTCACCCCTCCACTTT
TRBD1	TRBV19	few	TRBJ2-7	CASSILGGSEQYF	TGTGCCAGTAGTATCTTAGGGGGCAGCGAGCAGTACTTC
.	TRBV25-1	few	TRBJ2-6	CASSGWGRSGANVLTF	TGTGCCAGCAGTGGATGGGGGCGCTCTGGGGCCAACGTCCTGACTTTC
TRBD1	TRBV20-1	many	TRBJ1-4	CSAGRDREDEKLFF	TGCAGTGCCGGTAGGGACAGGGAAGATGAAAAACTGTTTTTT
.	TRBV9	many	TRBJ1-6	CASSVGRVDGSYNSPLHF	TGTGCCAGCAGCGTGGGTCGAGTGGATGGATCCTATAATTCACCCCTCCACTTT
TRBD1	TRBV5-4	many	TRBJ1-2	CASSFQTGHLSNYGYTF	TGTGCCAGCAGCTTTCAGACAGGGCATCTCTCCAATTATGGCTACACCTTC
TRBD2	TRBV29-1	many	TRBJ2-1	CSAGGLAGGWEQFF	TGCAGCGCCGGGGGTCTAGCGGGGGGTTGGGAGCAGTTCTTC
.	TRBV7-2	many	TRBJ2-1	CASSLKRSSYNEQFF	TGTGCCAGCAGCTTAAAACGGTCCTCCTACAATGAGCAGTTCTTC
.	TRBV20-1	many	TRBJ2-1	CSARGRAASYNEQFF	TGCAGTGCTAGAGGGAGGGCGGCGAGCTACAATGAGCAGTTCTTC
.	TRBV2	.	TRBJ1-4	CASSEAGGANGKLFF	TGTGCCAGCAGTGAAGCAGGAGGGGCAAATGGAAAACTGTTTTTT
TRBD1	TRBV29-1	many	TRBJ2-3	CSVRTGSTDTQYF	TGCAGCGTTCGGACAGGTAGCACAGATACGCAGTATTTT
.	TRBV7-2	many	TRBJ2-7	CASSTPARDEQYF	TGTGCCAGCAGCACCCCAGCCAGGGACGAGCAGTACTTC
.	TRBV20-1	many	TRBJ2-3	CSAIRGGTDTQYF	TGCAGTGCTATCAGGGGGGGCACAGATACGCAGTATTTT
.	TRBV4-3	many	TRBJ1-1	CASSHGKGTEAFF	TGCGCCAGCAGCCATGGAAAGGGCACTGAAGCTTTCTTT
.	TRBV7-2	many	TRBJ2-7	CASSLGWRVLYEQYF	TGTGCCAGCAGCTTAGGGTGGCGGGTCCTCTACGAGCAGTACTTC
.	TRBV6-1	many	TRBJ2-7	CASTLGGEQYF	TGTGCCAGCACCCTAGGGGGGGAGCAGTACTTC
TRBD2	TRBV19	.	TRBJ2-3	CASSILAGGADTQYF	TGTGCCAGTAGTATACTAGCGGGAGGTGCAGATACGCAGTATTTT
.	TRBV5-1	.	TRBJ1-1	CASSLGAVITEAFF	TGCGCCAGCAGCCTCGGGGCAGTTATTACTGAAGCTTTCTTT
.	TRBV7-8	many	TRBJ2-7	CASSYNRDEQYF	TGTGCCAGCAGCTACAACAGGGACGAGCAGTACTTC
.	TRBV27	many	TRBJ2-2	CASSLPRVPTGELFF	TGTGCCAGCAGTCTCCCCAGGGTGCCCACCGGGGAGCTGTTTTTT
.	TRBV6-1	many	TRBJ2-7	CASSSPYTYEQYF	TGTGCCAGCAGTTCGCCCTATACATACGAGCAGTACTTC